The entry that follows covers one T cell receptor (beta chain) sequence. This record comes from a study of T cells in Graves' hyperthyroidism and ophthalmopathy. Graves' hyperthyroidism was deemed stable given no ophthalmopathy progression within 18 months. Reasons for excluding patients were uncontrolled infection, other autoimmune disease, pregnancy or lactation. Fresh peripheral blood, 7.5 to 10 ml, yielded the PBMCs. Amplified TCR beta CDR3 regions came from RNA transcripts. First-round RT-PCR with HTBI primers amplified the TCR CDR3 region. TCRdb analysed the multiplex PCR reads with MiXCR anew, one entry per CDR3 protein. The top ten hold around 7% of the sample, which has around 440,000 distinct CDR3 sequences, approximately 14% seen once. The sequenced sample was blood. This clonotype originated in a woman aged 18-30 years with Graves' hyperthyroidism.

CDR3 in DNA: TGTGCCAGCAGCTTGTGGGTACAGGCTGGCGAAAAACTGTTTTTT. This encodes CASSLWVQAGEKLFF. The V call is TRBV5-6, the J call TRBJ1-4; tentatively, D is TRBD1 (5 bases). Trimming stripped 1 base from V and 8 bases from J, with 15 bases between. Per the germline V gene, CDR1 is SGHDT and CDR2 is YYEEEE. This CDR3 comprises 15 residues.